This TCR beta chain was captured in a study of OX40 agonist ivuxolimab in advanced cancers. Points from the study as a whole: Expanded clones were, on average, more numerous in CD8+ T cells than in CD4+.

The protocol was immunoSEQ multiplex PCR, while the TCRdb copy is restricted to in-frame clones and leaves out a portion. This sample yields 43,000 or so clones, of which approximately 86% are seen a single time; about 35% belongs to the top ten. With V trimmed by 11 bases and J by 6 bases, 9 bases remained unmatched. This CDR3 has 13 amino acids. CDR1 LNHDA and CDR2 SQIVND come from the germline V gene (reference sequence). For this clone: Antigen: not known.

This sample comprised CD4+ or CD8+ T cells sorted from blood, obtained in a trial of the OX40 agonist ivuxolimab. The TCR comes from an adult with an advanced solid tumor such as melanoma, head and neck, liver or kidney cancer. The chain couples TRBV19 to TRBJ1-1; the match to TRBD1 covers 10 bases. CDR3 coding DNA: TGTGCCGCCAGAGACAGGGGGCGGGCTGAAGCTTTCTTT. This gives the protein CAARDRGRAEAFF. Full variable domain (outside the CDR3, taken from reference TRBV19 and TRBJ1-1): DGGITQSPKYLFRKEGQNVTLSCEQNLNHDAMYWYRQDPGQGLRLIYYSQIVNDFQKGDIAEGYSVSREKKESFPLTVTSAQKNPTAFYLCAARDRGRAEAFFGQGTRLTVV.